The rows below give T cell receptor beta chains drawn from one sample of a study of response to subunit inactivated influenza vaccine. TCRdb reprocessed the RT-PCR reads via MiXCR and lists one record per CDR3 protein. The profile shows 500,000 or so distinct CDR3 sequences, 15% to 20% of them singletons. The starting material was CD4+ T cells sorted from PBMCs, obtained approximately 25 months after vaccination. The source of these receptors is a man aged 50 to 69 who received an inactivated influenza vaccine. CDR3s include the opening cysteine and the closing phenylalanine or tryptophan. The D gene is left open where the match is weak. Some rows have no size entry. The others give once, few or many, or a class for an expanded clone.

V	J	size	D	CDR3	DNA
TRBV20-1	TRBJ2-7	few	-	CSARDQARSYEQYF	TGCAGTGCTAGAGATCAGGCTCGCTCCTACGAGCAGTACTTC
TRBV21-1	TRBJ2-5	-	-	CASSIIAGGQETQYF	TGTGCCAGCAGCATAATAGCGGGGGGGCAAGAGACCCAGTACTTC
TRBV20-1	TRBJ2-1	-	-	CSTYLTGKRIDEQFF	TGCAGTACTTACCTGACAGGTAAGAGGATCGATGAGCAGTTCTTC
TRBV6-5	TRBJ2-5	few	TRBD2	CASSSRGGLKETQYF	TGTGCCAGCAGTTCCCGGGGAGGGCTAAAAGAGACCCAGTACTTC
TRBV10-3	TRBJ2-1	few	-	CAISESGGVNEQFF	TGTGCCATCAGTGAGTCCGGCGGAGTAAATGAGCAGTTCTTC
TRBV5-1	TRBJ2-3	many	-	CASSLGVQDTQYF	TGCGCCAGCAGCTTGGGGGTTCAAGATACGCAGTATTTT
TRBV28	TRBJ2-7	-	-	CASRPGTTGYEQYF	TGTGCCAGCAGACCCGGGACGACGGGCTACGAGCAGTACTTC
TRBV11-2	TRBJ1-5	many	-	CASSSTDGNQPQHF	TGTGCCAGCAGTTCCACAGACGGCAATCAGCCCCAGCATTTT
TRBV12-3/TRBV12-4	TRBJ2-5	few	-	CASTDYPSETQYF	TGTGCCAGCACCGACTATCCGTCAGAGACCCAGTACTTC
TRBV5-1	TRBJ2-5	-	TRBD2	CASSFRGGAETQYF	TGCGCCAGCAGCTTCCGGGGAGGGGCAGAGACCCAGTACTTC
TRBV6-6	TRBJ2-3	-	-	CASTDWGSTQYF	TGTGCCAGCACCGATTGGGGGAGTACGCAGTATTTT
TRBV3-1	TRBJ2-5	-	TRBD1	CASSQDGRQGLTQYF	TGTGCCAGCAGCCAAGATGGGCGACAGGGATTGACCCAGTACTTC
TRBV11-2	TRBJ2-3	-	TRBD2	CASSSPGTSGVPPTDTQYF	TGTGCCAGCAGCTCGCCCGGGACTAGCGGGGTTCCCCCCACAGATACGCAGTATTTT
TRBV11-3	TRBJ2-7	few	-	CASSLDQTSTEQYF	TGTGCCAGCAGCTTAGATCAAACTAGCACCGAGCAGTACTTC
TRBV30	TRBJ2-3	-	TRBD2	CAWRTSGTDTQYF	TGTGCCTGGAGAACTAGCGGGACAGATACGCAGTATTTT
TRBV11-2	TRBJ1-2	few	-	CASSLVGDYGYTF	TGTGCCAGCAGCTTAGTCGGGGACTATGGCTACACCTTC
TRBV20-1	TRBJ2-7	-	TRBD1	CSAGTRQGAGYEQYF	TGCAGTGCTGGGACACGACAGGGGGCTGGATACGAGCAGTACTTC
TRBV6-2/TRBV6-3	TRBJ2-1	few	TRBD1	CASSDRDYYNEQFF	TGTGCCAGCAGCGACAGGGATTATTACAATGAGCAGTTCTTC
TRBV24-1	TRBJ2-5	-	-	CATSGQYQETQYF	TGTGCCACCAGCGGACAGTACCAAGAGACCCAGTACTTC
TRBV12-3/TRBV12-4	TRBJ2-7	few	-	CASSLGLGPSVDEQYF	TGTGCCAGCAGTTTGGGGTTGGGACCGTCGGTGGACGAGCAGTACTTC
TRBV7-8	TRBJ2-1	-	-	CASSRGLPGGNEQFF	TGTGCCAGCAGCCGAGGACTGCCTGGCGGCAATGAGCAGTTCTTC
TRBV20-1	TRBJ1-5	-	TRBD1	CSAWDRGSYQPQHF	TGCAGTGCGTGGGACAGGGGGTCGTATCAGCCCCAGCATTTT
TRBV6-4	TRBJ1-2	few	TRBD1	CASSSTGEANYGYTF	TGTGCCAGCAGTTCGACAGGGGAAGCTAACTATGGCTACACCTTC
TRBV6-2/TRBV6-3	TRBJ2-1	few	-	CASSYLTGAGRQYNEQFF	TGTGCCAGCAGTTACCTCACGGGTGCGGGGAGGCAATACAATGAGCAGTTCTTC
TRBV6-2/TRBV6-3	TRBJ2-7	-	TRBD1	CASGQGADEQYF	TGTGCCAGCGGACAGGGGGCGGACGAGCAGTACTTC
TRBV11-2	TRBJ2-5	-	TRBD1	CASSNPTGFETQYF	TGTGCCAGCAGCAACCCGACAGGGTTCGAGACCCAGTACTTC
TRBV5-1	TRBJ2-7	many	-	CASSLAAAYEQYF	TGCGCCAGCAGCTTGGCCGCCGCCTACGAGCAGTACTTC
TRBV12-3/TRBV12-4	TRBJ2-5	-	-	CASSEGPVGETQYF	TGTGCCAGCAGTGAAGGACCCGTAGGGGAGACCCAGTACTTC
TRBV4-1	TRBJ2-2	few	-	CASSQEGKNTGELFF	TGCGCCAGCAGCCAAGAAGGGAAGAACACCGGGGAGCTGTTTTTT
TRBV11-2	TRBJ2-7	-	-	CASSPTLYEQYF	TGTGCCAGCAGCCCGACTCTCTACGAGCAGTACTTC
TRBV5-1	TRBJ1-1	-	-	CASSSDTSVGEAFF	TGCGCCAGCAGCTCCGATACCTCCGTGGGGGAAGCTTTCTTT
TRBV18	TRBJ2-5	few	TRBD2	CASSPPTSIYGETQYF	TGTGCCAGCTCACCTCCGACTAGCATATACGGAGAGACCCAGTACTTC
TRBV15	TRBJ2-1	-	TRBD2	CATSRELGGAGVKFF	TGTGCCACCAGCAGAGAACTGGGGGGAGCGGGAGTTAAGTTCTTC
TRBV21-1	TRBJ2-7	-	-	CASSKFRTGGTYEQYF	TGTGCCAGCAGCAAATTTAGGACAGGGGGTACCTACGAGCAGTACTTC
TRBV6-5	TRBJ2-5	few	-	CASSYSQRAKETQYF	TGTGCCAGCAGTTACTCGCAGAGGGCCAAAGAGACCCAGTACTTC
TRBV11-2	TRBJ2-5	many	-	CASSLDRGIQETQYF	TGTGCCAGCAGCTTAGACAGGGGAATACAAGAGACCCAGTACTTC
TRBV4-2	TRBJ2-1	few	-	CASSQGGGSGEQFF	TGTGCCAGCAGCCAAGGCGGCGGGTCTGGGGAGCAGTTCTTC
TRBV19	TRBJ2-5	-	-	CASSISGRIGQETQYF	TGTGCCAGTAGTATTTCGGGCCGGATAGGACAAGAGACCCAGTACTTC
TRBV4-3	TRBJ1-2	many	-	CASSQDRGPYGYTF	TGCGCCAGCAGCCAAGATCGAGGGCCCTATGGCTACACCTTC
TRBV7-2	TRBJ1-2	many	-	CASSLIPVLGGYNGYTF	TGTGCCAGCAGCTTAATCCCCGTCCTAGGGGGGTACAATGGCTACACCTTC
TRBV5-1	TRBJ2-3	few	TRBD2	CASTPGGITDTQYF	TGCGCCAGCACGCCGGGGGGGATCACAGATACGCAGTATTTT
TRBV24-1	TRBJ1-3	few	-	CATTGPDGNTIYF	TGTGCCACCACCGGGCCGGATGGAAACACCATATATTTT
TRBV19	TRBJ2-3	-	-	CASGTGDIDTQYF	TGTGCCAGTGGGACGGGAGATATAGATACGCAGTATTTT
TRBV7-2	TRBJ2-2	few	-	CASSFRGLGTGELFF	TGTGCCAGCAGCTTTCGGGGGCTAGGAACCGGGGAGCTGTTTTTT
TRBV28	TRBJ2-1	-	-	CASSTRAATSYNEQFF	TGTGCCAGCAGTACACGTGCGGCTACCTCCTACAATGAGCAGTTCTTC
TRBV11-2	TRBJ2-4	few	-	CASSFGPRWGIAKNIQYF	TGTGCCAGCAGCTTCGGGCCTAGGTGGGGGATAGCCAAAAACATTCAGTACTTC
TRBV20-1	TRBJ1-2	-	TRBD1	CSARGLWGQGRRNYGYTF	TGCAGTGCTAGAGGGTTATGGGGACAGGGAAGGAGGAACTATGGCTACACCTTC
TRBV6-2/TRBV6-3	TRBJ1-1	-	-	CASSYTADKKAFF	TGTGCCAGCAGTTACACGGCAGATAAGAAAGCTTTCTTT
TRBV15	TRBJ2-3	-	-	CATSRSVSTDTQYF	TGTGCCACCAGCAGAAGCGTGAGCACAGATACGCAGTATTTT
TRBV29-1	TRBJ1-5	few	-	CSVGHGGQQPQHF	TGCAGCGTTGGCCACGGGGGGCAACAGCCCCAGCATTTT
TRBV9	TRBJ1-6	few	-	CASSVDGHPNSPLHF	TGTGCCAGCAGCGTAGACGGACATCCGAATTCACCCCTCCACTTT